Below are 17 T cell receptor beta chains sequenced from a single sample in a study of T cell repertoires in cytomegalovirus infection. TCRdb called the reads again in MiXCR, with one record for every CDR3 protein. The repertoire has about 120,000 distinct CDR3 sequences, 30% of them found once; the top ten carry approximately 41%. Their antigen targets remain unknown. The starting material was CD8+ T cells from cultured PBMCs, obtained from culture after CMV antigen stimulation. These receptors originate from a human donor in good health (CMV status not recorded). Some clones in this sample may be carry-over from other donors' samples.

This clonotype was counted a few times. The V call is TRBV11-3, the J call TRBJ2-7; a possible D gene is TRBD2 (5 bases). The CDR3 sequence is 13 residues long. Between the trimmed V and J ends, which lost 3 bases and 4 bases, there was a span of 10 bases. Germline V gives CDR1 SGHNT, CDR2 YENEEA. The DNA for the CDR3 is TGTGCCAGCAGCTTGGCAAGCGGATACGAGCAGTACTTC. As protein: CASSLASGYEQYF. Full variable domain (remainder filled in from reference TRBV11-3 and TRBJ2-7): EAGVVQSPRYKIIEKKQPVAFWCNPISGHNTLYWYLQNLGQGPELLIRYENEEAVDDSQLPKDRFSAERLKGVDSTLKIQPAELGDSAVYLCASSLASGYEQYFGPGTRLTVT.

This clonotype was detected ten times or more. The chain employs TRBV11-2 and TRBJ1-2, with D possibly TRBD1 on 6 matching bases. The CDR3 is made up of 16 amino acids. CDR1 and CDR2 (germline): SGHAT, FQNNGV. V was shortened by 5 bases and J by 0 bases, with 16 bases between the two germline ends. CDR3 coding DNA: TGTGCCAGCAGCCGATATTCGGGACAAGCTAACTATGGCTACACCTTC. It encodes CASSRYSGQANYGYTF.

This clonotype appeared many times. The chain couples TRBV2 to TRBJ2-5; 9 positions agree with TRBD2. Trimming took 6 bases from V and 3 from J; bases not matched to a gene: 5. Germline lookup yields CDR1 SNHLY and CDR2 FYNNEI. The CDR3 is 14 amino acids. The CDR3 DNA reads TGTGCCAGCAGAGCGGGACTAGCTGAAGAGACCCAGTACTTC. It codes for CASRAGLAEETQYF.

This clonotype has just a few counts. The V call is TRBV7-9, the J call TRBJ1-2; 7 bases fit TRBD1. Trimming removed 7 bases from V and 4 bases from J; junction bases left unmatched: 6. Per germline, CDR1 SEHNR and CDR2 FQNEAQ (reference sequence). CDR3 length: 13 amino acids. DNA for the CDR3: TGTGCCAGCATCCTGACAGGGACCTATGGCTACACCTTC. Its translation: CASILTGTYGYTF.

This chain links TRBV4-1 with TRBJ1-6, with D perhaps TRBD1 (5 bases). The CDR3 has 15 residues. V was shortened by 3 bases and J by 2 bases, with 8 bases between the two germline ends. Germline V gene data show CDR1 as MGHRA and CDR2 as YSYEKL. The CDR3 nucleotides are TGCGCCAGCAGCCAGGGGGGACCCTATAATTCACCCCTCCACTTT. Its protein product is CASSQGGPYNSPLHF.

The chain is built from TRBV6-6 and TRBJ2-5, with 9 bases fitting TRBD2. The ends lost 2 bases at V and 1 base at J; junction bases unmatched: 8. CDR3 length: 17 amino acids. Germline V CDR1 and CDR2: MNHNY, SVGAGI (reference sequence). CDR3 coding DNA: TGTGCCAGCAGTTACATATGGAGCGGGGGGATCCAAGAGACCCAGTACTTC. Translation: CASSYIWSGGIQETQYF.

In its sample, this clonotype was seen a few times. CDR3 residues: CASSPDTEVNTEAFF. CDR3 sequence (DNA): TGTGCCAGCAGCCCAGACACAGAGGTGAACACTGAAGCTTTCTTT. The V call is TRBV7-2, the J call TRBJ1-1; unclear D gene. This CDR3 is 15 amino acids long. Germline V gene sequence: CDR1 SGHTA, CDR2 FQGNSA. Deletions cut 5 bases from V and 0 bases from J, with 13 bases between.

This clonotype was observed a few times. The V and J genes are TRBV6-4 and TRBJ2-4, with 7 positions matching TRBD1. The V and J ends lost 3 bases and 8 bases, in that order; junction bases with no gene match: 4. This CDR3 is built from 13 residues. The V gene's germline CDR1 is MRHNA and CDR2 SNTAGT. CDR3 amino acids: CASSEGTEDIQYF. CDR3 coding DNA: TGTGCCAGCAGTGAAGGGACAGAGGACATTCAGTACTTC.

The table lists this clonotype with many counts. The CDR3 loop is CASSLGGTGGVDKLFF. In DNA, the CDR3 is TGTGCCAGCAGCTTAGGGGGGACAGGGGGCGTTGACAAACTGTTTTTT. This chain uses TRBV7-6 with TRBJ1-4, with 12 bases lining up with TRBD1. This CDR3 is 16 amino acids long. Trimming cost V 1 base and J 11 bases; bases outside gene matches: 8. The germline CDR1 and CDR2 sequences are SGHVS and FNYEAQ.

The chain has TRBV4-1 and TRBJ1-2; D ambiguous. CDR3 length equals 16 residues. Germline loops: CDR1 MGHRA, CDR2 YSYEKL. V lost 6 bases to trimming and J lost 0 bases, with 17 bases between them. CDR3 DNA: TGCGCCAGCAGGCCAAGCTCTTCTGCAGCTAACTATGGCTACACCTTC. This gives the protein CASRPSSSAANYGYTF.

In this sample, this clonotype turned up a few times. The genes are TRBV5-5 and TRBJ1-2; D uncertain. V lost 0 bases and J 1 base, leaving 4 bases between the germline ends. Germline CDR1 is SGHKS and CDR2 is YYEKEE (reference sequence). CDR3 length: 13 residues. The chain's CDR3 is CASSLDSNYGYTF. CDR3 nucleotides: TGTGCCAGCAGCTTGGACAGTAACTATGGCTACACCTTC.

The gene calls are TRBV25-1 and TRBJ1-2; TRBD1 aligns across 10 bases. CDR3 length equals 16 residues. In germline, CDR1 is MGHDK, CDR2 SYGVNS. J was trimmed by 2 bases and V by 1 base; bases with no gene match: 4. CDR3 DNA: TGTGCCAGCAGTGAATCGCCGGGACAGGGGAACTATGGCTACACCTTC. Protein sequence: CASSESPGQGNYGYTF.

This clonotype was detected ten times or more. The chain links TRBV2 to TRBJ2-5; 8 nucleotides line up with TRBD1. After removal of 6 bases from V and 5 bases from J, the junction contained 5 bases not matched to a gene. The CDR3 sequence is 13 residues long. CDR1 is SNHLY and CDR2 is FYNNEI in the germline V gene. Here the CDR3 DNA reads TGTGCCAGCAGGGAGACAGGGGTGGAGACCCAGTACTTC. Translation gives CASRETGVETQYF.

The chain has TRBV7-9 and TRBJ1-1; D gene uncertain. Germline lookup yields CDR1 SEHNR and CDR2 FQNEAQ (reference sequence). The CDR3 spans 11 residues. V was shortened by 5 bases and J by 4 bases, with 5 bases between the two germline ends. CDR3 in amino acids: CASSRVTEAFF. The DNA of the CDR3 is TGTGCCAGCAGCAGGGTCACTGAAGCTTTCTTT.

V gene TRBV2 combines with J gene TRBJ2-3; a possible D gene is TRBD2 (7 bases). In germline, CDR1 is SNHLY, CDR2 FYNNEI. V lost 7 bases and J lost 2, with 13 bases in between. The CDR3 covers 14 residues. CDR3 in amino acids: CASTFRGATDTQYF. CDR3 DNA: TGTGCCAGCACCTTCCGGGGGGCCACAGATACGCAGTATTTT.

Written as DNA, the CDR3 is TGTGCCAGCAGTCCTGAGGACAGGAGCGGGGACACTGAAGCTTTCTTT. As protein: CASSPEDRSGDTEAFF. This chain joins TRBV12-3 or TRBV12-4 and TRBJ1-1, with 7 bases identical to TRBD1. V trimming: 5 bases; J trimming: 3 bases; junction bases outside the gene matches: 12. This CDR3 has 16 amino acids.

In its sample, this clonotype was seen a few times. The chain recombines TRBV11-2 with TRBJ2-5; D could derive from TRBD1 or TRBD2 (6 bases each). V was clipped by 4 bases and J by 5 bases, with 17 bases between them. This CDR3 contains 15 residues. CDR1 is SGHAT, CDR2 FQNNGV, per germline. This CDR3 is CASSWGALRSETQYF. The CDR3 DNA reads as TGTGCCAGCAGCTGGGGGGCCCTTCGGTCCGAGACCCAGTACTTC. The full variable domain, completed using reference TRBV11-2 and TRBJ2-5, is EAGVAQSPRYKIIEKRQSVAFWCNPISGHATLYWYQQILGQGPKLLIQFQNNGVVDDSQLPKDRFSAERLKGVDSTLKIQPAKLEDSAVYLCASSWGALRSETQYFGPGTRLLVL.